The clone carrying this T cell receptor beta chain was seen once. Using immunoSEQ multiplex PCR, the repertoire was profiled, and TCRdb retains in-frame clones only, with some absent. The table has around 310,000 clones, approximately 88% seen once. This sample was included in a study of blood T cell repertoires in COVID-19. As for the study in general: Samples of COVID-19 (acute and convalescent) were obtained from the United States, Italy and Spain.

The CDR3 loop spans 15 amino acids. From germline, CDR1 is KGHSH and CDR2 LQKENI. Deletions cut 5 bases from V and 1 base from J, with 14 bases between. The source is a man between 25 and 39 years old who had recovered from COVID-19. V is TRBV18 and J is TRBJ1-1; D is ambiguous. Sample: PBMCs or T cells enriched from blood (not recorded which). The CDR3 loop reads CASSSPEETNTEAFF. CDR3 DNA: TGTGCCAGCTCAAGCCCGGAGGAAACGAACACTGAAGCTTTCTTT.